The clone carrying this T cell receptor beta chain showed up just a few times. TCRdb reprocessed the 5' RACE reads with MiXCR, giving one entry per CDR3 protein. The repertoire includes just under 550,000 distinct CDR3 sequences, just over 20% of them detected once, and approximately 13% sits in the top ten. The source of the sample is a study of T-cell memory formation after mild COVID-19. CDR3 length: 13 residues. With 3 bases removed from V and 10 bases from J, the gap between germline ends came to 14 bases. CDR1 is SGHKS, CDR2 YYEKEE, per germline (reference sequence). V is TRBV5-5 and J is TRBJ2-1; D is perhaps TRBD2 (6 bases). The TCR originated in an adult woman who had mild COVID-19 (a few samples of this study predate the infection). Cell type and time point are not known. Sequenced sample: PBMCs or a T cell subset sorted from them (not recorded which). The CDR3: CASSWRAGTEQFF. CDR3 bases: TGTGCCAGCAGCTGGCGGGCGGGGACCGAGCAGTTCTTC.